Listed below are T cell receptor beta chains from one sample, sequenced in a study of regulatory T cells in long-lasting Graves disease. TCRdb re-derived calls from the multiplex PCR reads in MiXCR, one entry per CDR3 protein. This table has 390,000 or so distinct CDR3 sequences, approximately 10% appearing once. This sample was also put to use in a study of T cells in Graves' hyperthyroidism and ophthalmopathy.

Sequences were derived from peripheral blood mononuclear cells (PBMCs), sampled at new diagnosis, from a patient treated with antithyroid drugs. The receptors stem from a woman aged 18 to 35 with Graves disease. Each CDR3 is given with its conserved first and last residue. D genes are given only for firm matches. Clone sizes are given selectively: once, few, many, or a class where the clone is expanded.

J gene	D gene	clone size	V gene	CDR3 protein	CDR3 DNA
TRBJ2-7	TRBD2	many	TRBV30	CAWSVPAGLASYEQYF	TGTGCCTGGAGTGTACCGGCGGGACTAGCGTCCTACGAGCAGTACTTC
TRBJ2-5	TRBD1	NA	TRBV6-6	CASSYSRGQGQETQYF	TGTGCCAGCAGTTACTCGAGGGGACAGGGACAAGAGACCCAGTACTTC
TRBJ2-7	NA	NA	TRBV7-9	CASSLVPGPANEQYF	TGTGCCAGCAGCTTAGTCCCGGGCCCGGCGAACGAGCAGTACTTC
TRBJ1-1	NA	NA	TRBV6-2/TRBV6-3	CASSRAIGGGNTEAFF	TGTGCCAGCAGTCGCGCAATAGGAGGCGGGAACACTGAAGCTTTCTTT
TRBJ1-2	NA	many	TRBV6-2/TRBV6-3	CASSVLGTYGYTF	TGTGCCAGCAGTGTGCTGGGAACCTATGGCTACACCTTC
TRBJ1-2	NA	many	TRBV20-1	CSARSVEGPYGYTF	TGCAGTGCTAGATCGGTGGAGGGTCCCTATGGCTACACCTTC
TRBJ2-5	NA	many	TRBV7-2	CASSFGGSQETQYF	TGTGCCAGCAGCTTCGGTGGGAGCCAAGAGACCCAGTACTTC
TRBJ2-7	TRBD1	many	TRBV15	CATSRWTGNYEQYF	TGTGCCACCAGCAGGTGGACAGGGAACTACGAGCAGTACTTC
TRBJ1-2	NA	NA	TRBV20-1	CSARWQNTYGYTF	TGCAGTGCTAGGTGGCAGAACACCTATGGCTACACCTTC
TRBJ2-3	NA	many	TRBV13	CASSTRDTQYF	TGTGCCAGCAGCACTAGGGATACGCAGTATTTT
TRBJ2-7	NA	NA	TRBV2	CASGHGQIEQYF	TGTGCCAGCGGCCACGGACAGATCGAGCAGTACTTC
TRBJ2-3	TRBD2	many	TRBV7-3	CASSQRGSTDTQYF	TGTGCCAGCAGCCAGCGGGGTAGCACAGATACGCAGTATTTT
TRBJ2-6	NA	few	TRBV2	CASSEAWPGVGANVLTF	TGTGCCAGCAGTGAAGCCTGGCCGGGGGTTGGGGCCAACGTCCTGACTTTC
TRBJ2-7	NA	many	TRBV9	CASSVDGGTYEQYF	TGTGCCAGCAGCGTAGATGGCGGAACCTACGAGCAGTACTTC
TRBJ2-1	NA	NA	TRBV7-2	CASSSFFGEAYNEQFF	TGTGCCAGCAGCTCCTTTTTTGGGGAGGCCTACAATGAGCAGTTCTTC
TRBJ2-7	TRBD1	many	TRBV10-3	CAISESDRGNEQYF	TGTGCCATCAGTGAGTCAGACAGGGGTAACGAGCAGTACTTC
TRBJ2-1	NA	few	TRBV14	CASSQEAGYNEQFF	TGTGCCAGCAGCCAAGAAGCAGGTTACAATGAGCAGTTCTTC
TRBJ2-5	NA	few	TRBV5-5	CASSLGTMHFWETQYF	TGTGCCAGCAGCTTGGGGACCATGCATTTCTGGGAGACCCAGTACTTC
TRBJ1-1	NA	many	TRBV28	CASSLRMGSEAFF	TGTGCCAGCAGTTTACGGATGGGAAGTGAAGCTTTCTTT
TRBJ1-1	NA	NA	TRBV4-1	CASSRLIRVGNTEAFF	TGCGCCAGCAGCCGCCTTATTAGGGTTGGGAACACTGAAGCTTTCTTT
TRBJ2-7	NA	many	TRBV7-8	CASSQKGIAEQYF	TGTGCCAGCAGCCAAAAGGGTATCGCCGAGCAGTACTTC
TRBJ2-7	TRBD1	many	TRBV28	CASSEPSGGSYEQYF	TGTGCCAGCAGTGAACCCTCAGGGGGCTCCTACGAGCAGTACTTC
TRBJ2-5	TRBD1	many	TRBV12-3/TRBV12-4	CASSRTGGDGETQYF	TGTGCCAGCAGTAGGACAGGGGGGGACGGGGAGACCCAGTACTTC
TRBJ2-1	TRBD2	many	TRBV12-3/TRBV12-4	CASSYSGSSEQFF	TGTGCCAGCAGTTATAGCGGGAGCTCTGAGCAGTTCTTC
TRBJ2-1	TRBD2	NA	TRBV27	CASTMTSRLNEQFF	TGTGCCAGCACCATGACTAGCAGGCTTAATGAGCAGTTCTTC
TRBJ2-6	NA	many	TRBV9	CASSVGRGSGANVLTF	TGTGCCAGCAGCGTAGGGAGGGGGTCTGGGGCCAACGTCCTGACTTTC
TRBJ2-1	TRBD2	few	TRBV19	CASSIHRAGGPTEQFF	TGTGCCAGTAGTATTCATAGAGCGGGAGGGCCTACAGAGCAGTTCTTC
TRBJ1-4	NA	many	TRBV2	CASWAATNEKLFF	TGTGCCAGCTGGGCAGCAACTAATGAAAAACTGTTTTTT
TRBJ2-7	NA	many	TRBV7-8	CASSTSGQGDGSYEQYF	NA
TRBJ2-1	NA	few	TRBV7-6	CASSLASSNEQFF	TGTGCCAGCAGCTTAGCAAGTAGCAATGAGCAGTTCTTC
TRBJ1-1	NA	NA	TRBV4-1	CASSQDLGWGAFF	TGCGCCAGCAGCCAAGATTTAGGTTGGGGAGCTTTCTTT
TRBJ2-7	TRBD2	few	TRBV20-1	CSAGFLAGDGYEQYF	TGCAGTGCCGGATTTTTAGCGGGAGATGGGTACGAGCAGTACTTC
TRBJ1-5	NA	few	TRBV6-1	CASSRWGGGNQPQHF	TGTGCCAGCAGCCGATGGGGGGGCGGCAATCAGCCCCAGCATTTT
TRBJ2-2	TRBD1	many	TRBV27	CASSTLQGATGELFF	TGTGCCAGCAGCACTCTACAGGGGGCCACCGGGGAGCTGTTTTTT
TRBJ1-1	NA	many	TRBV6-5	CASSYEGDEAFF	TGTGCCAGCAGTTACGAGGGGGATGAAGCTTTCTTT
TRBJ1-3	NA	many	TRBV7-9	CASSLAEGNTIYF	TGTGCCAGCAGCTTAGCTGAAGGAAACACCATATATTTT
TRBJ2-5	NA	once	TRBV5-4	CASSSMTSGVGETQYF	TGTGCCAGCAGCTCTATGACATCGGGGGTAGGCGAGACCCAGTACTTC
TRBJ2-5	NA	many	TRBV20-1	CSATREETQYF	TGCAGTGCTACCCGCGAAGAGACCCAGTACTTC
TRBJ2-3	NA	many	TRBV5-1	CASSLDRGGDTQYF	TGCGCCAGCAGCCTGGACCGAGGGGGAGATACGCAGTATTTT
TRBJ2-1	TRBD2	many	TRBV19	CASSRGRREAGAVDEQFF	TGTGCCAGTAGTAGGGGGAGGAGGGAAGCGGGGGCCGTTGATGAGCAGTTCTTC
TRBJ2-5	NA	NA	TRBV20-1	CSASVGSQETQYF	TGCAGTGCTAGTGTAGGGAGTCAAGAGACCCAGTACTTC
TRBJ1-6	NA	many	TRBV2	CASSEFTPGFSPLHF	TGTGCCAGCAGTGAATTCACCCCTGGCTTTTCACCCCTCCACTTT
TRBJ1-4	NA	many	TRBV6-2/TRBV6-3	CASTDSTLSEKLFF	TGTGCCAGCACTGACAGCACCCTTTCTGAAAAACTGTTTTTT
TRBJ2-3	NA	many	TRBV10-3	CAISEWGRVTDTQYF	TGTGCCATCAGTGAGTGGGGGCGGGTCACAGATACGCAGTATTTT
TRBJ1-2	TRBD1	NA	TRBV20-1	CSARGRQGYYGYTF	TGCAGTGCTAGAGGACGACAGGGGTACTATGGCTACACCTTC